This T cell receptor (beta chain) was obtained from a study of T-cell memory formation after mild COVID-19. Study at large: The two donors had largely donor-specific TCR clusters.

The length of the CDR3 is 18 residues. With 4 bases removed from V and 0 bases from J, the gap between germline ends came to 21 bases. Per the germline V gene, CDR1 is LGHNA and CDR2 is YSLEER. MiXCR, run by TCRdb on the 5' RACE reads, gives a single entry per CDR3 protein. The table has 300,000 to 350,000 distinct CDR3 sequences, 10% to 15% seen once. The chain combines TRBV4-3 with TRBJ1-1, with a weak D call TRBD1 (5 bases). The sample consisted of PBMCs or a T cell subset sorted from them (not recorded which). The TCR was taken from a man aged 18-30 years who had mild COVID-19 (a few samples of this study predate the infection). Cell type and time point are not known. This CDR3 reads CASSPYAGSVGVNTEAFF. Here the CDR3 DNA reads TGCGCCAGCAGCCCGTACGCGGGGAGCGTGGGGGTGAACACTGAAGCTTTCTTT.